This T cell receptor (beta chain) was captured by sequencing in a study of blood T cell repertoires in COVID-19. The CDR3 contains 18 residues. V was trimmed by 6 bases and J by 0 bases, leaving 22 bases between them. Germline CDR1 is LNHDA and CDR2 is SQIVND (reference sequence). Original analysis: It was from reference gene primer amplification that nucleated cell counts were estimated. Here immunoSEQ multiplex PCR was the method, and the copy in TCRdb shows in-frame clones only, minus some. That table gives V, J and clone size, and the DNA gave D and trimming. The profile shows some 83,000 clones, around 88% of them singletons.

This chain uses TRBV19 with TRBJ2-3, with D perhaps matching TRBD2 (6 bases). This clonotype originated in a man in his forties or fifties with active COVID-19. Sequences were obtained from peripheral blood. CDR3 sequence reads: CASRNPPGRSLSTDTQYF. The CDR3 DNA reads TGTGCCAGTAGGAACCCCCCAGGGAGGAGCCTAAGCACAGATACGCAGTATTTT.